The entry that follows covers one T cell receptor (beta chain) sequence. Recruited during active infection, patients (from Seattle) were subsequently followed longitudinally. The data stem from a study of blood T cell repertoires in COVID-19. Profiling relied on immunoSEQ multiplex PCR, and the TCRdb table lists in-frame clones only, not all of them. In the table there are about 170,000 clones, roughly 82% of which are singletons. Germline assignment: CDR1 SGHAT and CDR2 FQNNGV. Germline trimming cut 1 base from V and 5 bases from J; bases unmatched to any gene: 12. The CDR3 has 17 amino acids. The TCR sequence derives from a woman aged 40 to 49 with COVID-19, enrolled during active disease. The rearrangement uses TRBV11-2 and TRBJ1-1; TRBD1 matches 8 bases. Sequenced: peripheral blood. As DNA, the CDR3 is TGTGCCAGCAGCTTAGGGGCCGCTGGACAGGGTGGAACTGAAGCTTTCTTT. Translation gives CASSLGAAGQGGTEAFF.